These 10 T cell receptor beta chains share one sample of origin, sequenced in a study of CD8 T cells in Susac syndrome. The RNA, about 0.45 to 1 ug, was put through reverse transcription using random hexamers. Each CDR3 protein gets one entry after TCRdb re-called the immunoSEQ multiplex PCR reads with MiXCR. The sample lists roughly 67,000 distinct CDR3 sequences; about 95% were seen once. The sequencing sample was made of CD8+ T cells from PBMCs. The source of these receptors is a human donor with multiple sclerosis.

The chain uses TRBV6-5 and TRBJ1-5; D gene unclear. CDR3 length: 13 amino acids. Germline V gene data show CDR1 as MNHEY and CDR2 as SVGAGI. The V end lost 2 bases, the J end lost 3 bases, and 5 bases lay between the germline ends. The CDR3 sequence: CASSYATNQPQHF. DNA of the CDR3: TGTGCCAGCAGTTACGCCACCAATCAGCCCCAGCATTTT.

This rearrangement joins TRBV27 to TRBJ1-1, with TRBD1 matching 12 bases. This CDR3 spans 16 amino acids. V was pared by 4 bases and J by 5 bases, with 8 bases of the junction left unmatched. Germline V gene data show CDR1 as MNHEY and CDR2 as SMNVEV (reference sequence). CDR3 in DNA: TGTGCCAGCAGTTCGGGACAGGGGGCGCGGGGGACTGAAGCTTTCTTT. Protein product: CASSSGQGARGTEAFF.

This chain uses TRBV9 with TRBJ2-3; a possible D gene is TRBD1 (6 bases). Germline V gives CDR1 SGDLS, CDR2 YYNGEE. The CDR3 sequence is 13 residues long. Deletions cut 3 bases from V and 5 bases from J, with 10 bases between. The CDR3 is CASSASRGDTQYF. The CDR3 DNA is TGTGCCAGCAGCGCGTCCAGGGGAGATACGCAGTATTTT.

The CDR3 nucleotides read TGTGCCAGCAGCCCCTCTAGCGGATCCTACAATGAGCAGTTCTTC. This encodes CASSPSSGSYNEQFF. The rearrangement joins TRBV13 to TRBJ2-1, with 7 positions matching TRBD2. The length of the CDR3 is 15 residues. Trimming at V came to 5 bases and at J to 1 base, leaving 5 bases not matched to a gene. CDR1 and CDR2 from the germline V gene are PRHDT and FYEKMQ (reference sequence).

The chain is built from TRBV6-5 and TRBJ2-1; D possibly corresponds to TRBD2 (7 bases). This CDR3 has 15 residues. CDR1 MNHEY and CDR2 SVGAGI come from the germline V gene. V lost 2 bases to trimming and J lost 4 bases, with 12 bases between them. The CDR3 sequence: CASSYGRGTYNEQFF. The CDR3 DNA follows: TGTGCCAGCAGTTACGGGAGGGGGACATACAATGAGCAGTTCTTC.

The rearrangement links TRBV6-5 to TRBJ1-1; D unresolved. Germline CDR1 reads MNHEY; CDR2 reads SVGAGI. The CDR3 consists of 13 residues. V lost 2 bases to trimming and J lost 0 bases, with 4 bases between them. CDR3 in amino acids: CASSYAMNTEAFF. The CDR3 coding sequence is TGTGCCAGCAGTTACGCTATGAACACTGAAGCTTTCTTT.

The chain joins TRBV7-9 to TRBJ1-1; D not certain. CDR1 and CDR2 (germline): SEHNR, FQNEAQ (reference sequence). V lost 6 bases and J 3 bases, leaving 17 bases between the germline ends. The length of the CDR3 is 15 residues. DNA for the CDR3: TGTGCCAGCAGTAAACCCCTCGGAGAGGACACTGAAGCTTTCTTT. Protein: CASSKPLGEDTEAFF. Looking up the rest from reference TRBV7-9 and TRBJ1-1 gives the full variable domain: DTGVSQNPRHKITKRGQNVTFRCDPISEHNRLYWYRQTLGQGPEFLTYFQNEAQLEKSRLLSDRFSAERPKGSFSTLEIQRTEQGDSAMYLCASSKPLGEDTEAFFGQGTRLTVV.

The chain recombines TRBV29-1 with TRBJ2-7; weak D call: TRBD1 (5 bases). The germline CDR1 and CDR2 sequences are SQVTM and ANQGSEA. The CDR3 has 12 amino acids. The V end lost 7 bases, the J end lost 5 bases, and 15 bases lay between the germline ends. Here the CDR3 reads CSATSGNHEQYF. The CDR3 bases are TGCAGCGCTACCTCAGGGAACCACGAGCAGTACTTC.

The chain has TRBV2 and TRBJ2-7, with D maybe TRBD2 (5 bases). In germline, CDR1 is SNHLY, CDR2 FYNNEI. Trimming pared 3 bases from V and 6 bases from J, leaving 12 bases between. The CDR3 loop spans 13 amino acids. CDR3 nucleotides: TGTGCCAGCAGTGATATGGGAGATCTCGAGCAGTACTTC. It yields the protein CASSDMGDLEQYF.

This clonotype has just one count. The rearrangement joins TRBV7-9 to TRBJ2-4, with TRBD1 as a possible D gene (5 bases). V lost 0 bases, J lost 0 bases, and 15 bases lay in between. Germline CDR1 SEHNR, CDR2 FQNEAQ (reference sequence). The CDR3 spans 18 residues. CDR3 DNA sequence: TGTGCCAGCAGCTTAGCGCTGCAGGGTGGCATAGCCAAAAACATTCAGTACTTC. Translating gives CASSLALQGGIAKNIQYF.